This T cell receptor (beta chain) came from a study of identical twins. TCRdb re-analysed the 5' RACE reads in MiXCR, keeping a single row per CDR3 protein. Of 570,000 or so distinct CDR3 sequences in the sample, 9% to 10% were seen once. V shed 6 bases, J shed 3 bases, and the junction held 8 bases outside the gene matches. In germline, CDR1 is DFQATT, CDR2 SNEGSKA (reference sequence). This CDR3 comprises 14 residues. The donor group consisted entirely of healthy Caucasians. These data also formed part of another study, on yellow fever vaccine responses in identical twins.

This receptor was obtained from a woman aged 18-29 years in good health. The gene calls are TRBV20-1 and TRBJ1-1; TRBD1 matches at 9 bases. The sample taken for sequencing was PBMCs. The CDR3 region is CSADRGRMDTEAFF. CDR3 nucleotides: TGCAGTGCCGACAGGGGGAGAATGGACACTGAAGCTTTCTTT.